A single sample gave rise to the 20 T cell receptor beta chains below, sequenced in a study of blood T cells in healthy people across ages. It was with a sample-barcoded 5' primer and a J-beta primer mix that a second PCR of roughly 7 to 12 cycles was run. TCRdb reanalysed the 5' RACE reads using MiXCR and keeps one entry per CDR3 protein. The table has over a million distinct CDR3 sequences, more than 35% seen once. The sequencing input was blood. These receptors originate from a woman aged 55-75 years in good health.

This sequence joins TRBV15 and TRBJ2-3; either TRBD1 or TRBD2 may fit D (5 bases each). V was trimmed by 2 bases and J by 7 bases, leaving 16 bases between them. The CDR3 length is 15 residues. Germline V CDR1 and CDR2: LNHNV, YYDKDF (reference sequence). The CDR3 DNA reads TGTGCCACCAGCAGAACCGGGACGGTATTTAATACGCAGTATTTT. It translates to CATSRTGTVFNTQYF. The variable domain in full, with the rest retrieved from reference TRBV15 and TRBJ2-3, is DAMVIQNPRYQVTQFGKPVTLSCSQTLNHNVMYWYQQKSSQAPKLLFHYYDKDFNNEADTPDNFQSRRPNTSFCFLDIRSPGLGDTAMYLCATSRTGTVFNTQYFGPGTRLTVL.

J is TRBJ2-1 and V is TRBV6-5, with 10 positions matching TRBD1. With 5 bases clipped from V and 7 bases from J, the junction kept 8 bases outside the gene matches. This CDR3 contains 15 residues. CDR1 is MNHEY, CDR2 SVGAGI, per germline. CDR3 bases: TGTGCCAGCAGTCCCCCGGGACAGGGGCAGAATGAGCAGTTCTTC. It specifies CASSPPGQGQNEQFF.

The chain carries TRBV12-3 or TRBV12-4 and TRBJ2-3; D gene unclear. V lost 0 bases, J lost 11 bases, and 12 bases lay in between. The CDR3 is 13 residues long. The CDR3 loop reads CASSLALNTLQYF. The CDR3 coding sequence is TGTGCCAGCAGTTTAGCGCTGAACACCCTGCAGTATTTT.

The DNA of the CDR3 is TGCGCCAGCAGCCCAAGGGGGGCGGGAGCTGCCTACAATGAGCAGTTCTTC. Translated, it gives CASSPRGAGAAYNEQFF. The chain combines TRBV5-1 with TRBJ2-1; a weak D match, TRBD2 (7 bases). The V end lost 4 bases, the J end lost 2 bases, and 19 bases lay between the germline ends. Germline CDR1 reads SGHRS; CDR2 reads YFSETQ. The CDR3 extends over 17 amino acids.

This clonotype was seen a handful of times. The chain employs TRBV20-1 and TRBJ2-5; maybe TRBD2 (7 bases). The J call may be incorrect, as the DNA end agrees better with TRBJ2-7. The germline V gene encodes CDR1 DFQATT and CDR2 SNEGSKA (reference sequence). This CDR3 is built from 13 residues. CDR3: CSARDGGQDEQYF. The CDR3 nucleotides are TGCAGTGCTAGGGACGGGGGGCAGGACGAGCAGTACTTC.

The V call is TRBV20-1, the J call TRBJ1-2, with 8 bases that match TRBD1. The trim removed 4 bases at V and 7 bases at J, leaving 5 bases unmatched. The CDR3 has 12 residues. CDR1 and CDR2 (germline): DFQATT, SNEGSKA (reference sequence). For the CDR3, the DNA is TGCAGTGCTACCGACACAGGGGGTGGCTACACCTTC. Translated: CSATDTGGGYTF.

The J gene is TRBJ2-7, the V gene TRBV6-2 or TRBV6-3; 12 bases align to TRBD2. The assigned J gene may be wrong: the sequence end matches TRBJ2-5 better. The length of the CDR3 is 16 residues. CDR1 and CDR2 (germline): MNHEY, SVGEGT. CDR3 protein: CASTGLAGWGVETQYF. CDR3 nucleotides: TGTGCCAGCACCGGACTAGCGGGATGGGGAGTAGAGACCCAGTACTTC.

This clonotype was counted between two and nine times. The chain links TRBV25-1 to TRBJ2-7; D perhaps matches TRBD2 (7 bases). CDR3 length: 16 residues. Trimming left V 4 bases short and J 3 bases short, with 19 bases between. In germline, CDR1 is MGHDK, CDR2 SYGVNS. The CDR3 coding sequence is TGTGCCAGCAGTGGGGGGGGCGGGAGAACCTTCTACGAGCAGTACTTC. Translating it yields CASSGGGGRTFYEQYF.

The rearrangement links TRBV7-7 to TRBJ2-1, with TRBD2 matching 7 bases. CDR1 is SSHAT and CDR2 is FNYEAQ in the germline V gene (reference sequence). The V gene end was trimmed by 1 base and the J gene end by 0 bases; junction bases not matched to a gene: 9. CDR3 size: 18 residues. The CDR3 reads CASSLGTRRESSYNEQFF. DNA for the CDR3: TGTGCCAGCAGCTTAGGGACTCGGCGGGAGAGCTCCTACAATGAGCAGTTCTTC.

V usage is TRBV28 and J usage is TRBJ1-1; D is unclear. Between the trimmed V and J ends, which lost 6 bases and 2 bases, there was a span of 7 bases. CDR1 is MDHEN and CDR2 is SYDVKM in the germline V gene. This CDR3 contains 12 residues. The CDR3, as DNA: TGTGCCAGCAGCAATTCTAACACTGAAGCTTTCTTT. Translated: CASSNSNTEAFF.

To note about this clonotype: Germline is not matched at one junction end, which may reflect a read error. The gene calls are TRBV20-1 and TRBJ2-1, with D tentatively TRBD2 (7 bases). Looked up from germline, CDR1 is DFQATT and CDR2 is SNEGSKA (reference sequence). This CDR3 region has 16 residues. CDR3: CGARDPEGGFYNEQFF. The DNA for the CDR3 is TGCGGTGCTAGAGACCCGGAGGGGGGGTTTTACAATGAGCAGTTCTTC.

The chain joins TRBV7-9 to TRBJ2-3, with unresolved D. The germline V and J ends were trimmed by 3 bases and 1 base, with 14 bases remaining between them. The CDR3 runs to 16 residues. Germline V gene sequence: CDR1 SEHNR, CDR2 FQNEAQ (reference sequence). The CDR3 DNA sequence: TGTGCCAGCAGCTTCTCCGGAGCCCCCGGCACAGATACGCAGTATTTT. It translates to CASSFSGAPGTDTQYF.

The gene calls are TRBV12-3 or TRBV12-4 and TRBJ2-5, with a weak D call TRBD2 (5 bases). The CDR3 extends over 14 amino acids. Trimming stripped 2 bases from V and 11 bases from J, with 18 bases between. Here the CDR3 reads CASSLSPNKLEQYF. The DNA for the CDR3 is TGTGCCAGCAGTTTAAGCCCGAACAAACTAGAGCAGTACTTC.

This chain uses TRBV3-1 with TRBJ1-5; D gene uncertain. Germline loops: CDR1 LGHDT, CDR2 YNNKEL (reference sequence). The CDR3 sequence is 13 residues long. The V end lost 1 base, the J end lost 4 bases, and 5 bases lay between the germline ends. This chain's CDR3 is CASSQVENQPQHF. In DNA, the CDR3 is TGTGCCAGCAGCCAAGTGGAAAATCAGCCCCAGCATTTT.

The chain employs TRBV27 and TRBJ2-5; perhaps TRBD2 as D (6 bases). V was pared by 5 bases and J by 5 bases, with 15 bases between. This CDR3 has 14 residues. Germline CDR1 MNHEY, CDR2 SMNVEV (reference sequence). CDR3 coding DNA: TGTGCCAGCAGTCCCGCGGGGATCCGGGAGACCCAGTACTTC. Translation: CASSPAGIRETQYF.

This clonotype was seen many times. This sequence joins TRBV12-3 or TRBV12-4 and TRBJ2-7; D possibly matches TRBD1 or TRBD2 (5 bases each). V lost 6 bases and J lost 0, with 15 bases in between. This CDR3 is built from 15 residues. The CDR3, as DNA: TGTGCCAGCAGCCCCGCCCCAGGGACCTCCTACGAGCAGTACTTC. Protein sequence: CASSPAPGTSYEQYF.

V and J are TRBV5-1 and TRBJ2-3; TRBD2 matches at 12 bases. The CDR3 contains 17 residues. The germline V gene encodes CDR1 SGHRS and CDR2 YFSETQ. V shed 7 bases and J 6 bases; nucleotides not matched to a gene: 15. The CDR3: CASRGLAGIAGVDTQYF. The CDR3 DNA follows: TGCGCCAGCCGAGGACTAGCGGGGATCGCTGGGGTGGATACGCAGTATTTT.

The rearrangement links TRBV4-1 to TRBJ2-7; D may be TRBD2 (6 bases). V was clipped by 0 bases and J by 4 bases, with 13 bases between them. CDR3 length equals 15 residues. Germline V lookup: CDR1 MGHRA, CDR2 YSYEKL. CDR3 protein: CASSQEEGSGYEQYF. Here the CDR3 DNA reads TGCGCCAGCAGCCAAGAGGAGGGTTCCGGGTACGAGCAGTACTTC.

The rearrangement links TRBV2 to TRBJ2-7, with 7 nucleotides matching TRBD1. CDR3 size: 14 residues. The J segment lost 3 bases and the V segment lost 2 bases, leaving 4 bases of the junction unmatched. In germline, CDR1 is SNHLY, CDR2 FYNNEI. The CDR3 here is CASSERQGNYEQYF. DNA of the CDR3: TGTGCCAGCAGTGAACGACAGGGAAACTACGAGCAGTACTTC.

The chain carries TRBV27 and TRBJ2-2; 8 nucleotides line up with TRBD1. The V gene's germline CDR1 is MNHEY and CDR2 SMNVEV (reference sequence). The CDR3 runs to 15 residues. V lost 4 bases, J lost 5 bases, and 6 bases stayed unmatched. CDR3 coding DNA: TGTGCCAGCAGTTCCGGACAGGGTGAGACCGGGGAGCTGTTTTTT. Translation gives CASSSGQGETGELFF.